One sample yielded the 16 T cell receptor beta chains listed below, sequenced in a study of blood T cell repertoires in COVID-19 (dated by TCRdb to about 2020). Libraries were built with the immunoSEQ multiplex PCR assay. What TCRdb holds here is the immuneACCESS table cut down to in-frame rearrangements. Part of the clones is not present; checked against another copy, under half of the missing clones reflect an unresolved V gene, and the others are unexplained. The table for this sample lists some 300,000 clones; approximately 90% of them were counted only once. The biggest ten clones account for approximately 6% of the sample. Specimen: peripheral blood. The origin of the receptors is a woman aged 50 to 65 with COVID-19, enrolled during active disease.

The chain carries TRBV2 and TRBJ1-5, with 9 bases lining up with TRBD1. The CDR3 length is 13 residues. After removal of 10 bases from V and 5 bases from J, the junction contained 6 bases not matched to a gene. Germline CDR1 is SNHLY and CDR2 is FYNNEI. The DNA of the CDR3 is TGTGCCACCACATGGACAGGGGATCAGCCCCAGCATTTT. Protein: CATTWTGDQPQHF.

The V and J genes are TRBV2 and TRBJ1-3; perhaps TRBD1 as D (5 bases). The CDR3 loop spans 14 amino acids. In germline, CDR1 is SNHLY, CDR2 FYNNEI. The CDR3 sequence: CTSSGTSSGNTIYF. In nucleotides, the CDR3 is TGTACTTCCTCCGGGACTAGCTCTGGAAACACCATATATTTT.

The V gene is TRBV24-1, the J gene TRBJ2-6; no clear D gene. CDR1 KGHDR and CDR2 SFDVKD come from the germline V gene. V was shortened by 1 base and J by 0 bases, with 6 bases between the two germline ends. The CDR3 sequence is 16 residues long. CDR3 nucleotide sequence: TGTGCCACCAGTGATTTCACCGGCTCTGGGGCCAACGTCCTGACTTTC. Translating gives CATSDFTGSGANVLTF.

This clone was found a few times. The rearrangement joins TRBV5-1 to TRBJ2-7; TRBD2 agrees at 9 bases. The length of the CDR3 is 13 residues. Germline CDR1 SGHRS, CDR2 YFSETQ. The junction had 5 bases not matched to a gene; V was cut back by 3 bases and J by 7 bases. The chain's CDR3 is CASSSGLAQEQYF. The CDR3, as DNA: TGCGCCAGCAGCTCCGGACTAGCGCAAGAGCAGTACTTC.

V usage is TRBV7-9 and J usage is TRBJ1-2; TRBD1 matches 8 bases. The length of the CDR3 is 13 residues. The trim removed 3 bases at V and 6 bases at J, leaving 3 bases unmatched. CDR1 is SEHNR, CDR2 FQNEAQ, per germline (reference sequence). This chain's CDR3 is CASSFTQGDGYTF. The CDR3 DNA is TGTGCCAGCAGCTTCACACAGGGGGATGGCTACACCTTC.

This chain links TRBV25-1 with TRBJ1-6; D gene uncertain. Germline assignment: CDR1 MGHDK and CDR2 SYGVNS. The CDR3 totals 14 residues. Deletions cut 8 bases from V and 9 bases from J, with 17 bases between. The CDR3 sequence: CASQDFQYPSPLHF. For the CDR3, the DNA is TGTGCCAGCCAAGATTTTCAGTATCCTTCACCCCTCCACTTT.

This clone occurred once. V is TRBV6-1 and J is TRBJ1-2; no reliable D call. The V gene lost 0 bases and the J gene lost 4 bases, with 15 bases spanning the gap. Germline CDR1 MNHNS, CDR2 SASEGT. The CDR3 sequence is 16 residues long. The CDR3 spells CASSEAPASNIYGYTF. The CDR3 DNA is TGTGCCAGCAGTGAAGCCCCCGCCAGTAACATCTATGGCTACACCTTC.

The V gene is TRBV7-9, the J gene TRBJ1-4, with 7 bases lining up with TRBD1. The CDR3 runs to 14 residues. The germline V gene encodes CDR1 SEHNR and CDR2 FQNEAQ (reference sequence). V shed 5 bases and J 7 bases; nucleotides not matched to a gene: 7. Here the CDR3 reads CASSLDRVGEKLFF. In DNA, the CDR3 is TGTGCCAGCAGCCTCGACAGGGTGGGTGAAAAACTGTTTTTT.

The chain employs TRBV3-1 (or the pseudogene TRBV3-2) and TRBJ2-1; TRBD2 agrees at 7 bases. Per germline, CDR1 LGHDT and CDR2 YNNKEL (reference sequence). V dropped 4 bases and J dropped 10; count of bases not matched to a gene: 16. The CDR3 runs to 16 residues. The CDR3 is CASSPRGKGRAGEQFF. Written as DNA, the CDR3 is TGTGCCAGCAGCCCTAGAGGGAAGGGGAGGGCTGGCGAGCAGTTCTTC.

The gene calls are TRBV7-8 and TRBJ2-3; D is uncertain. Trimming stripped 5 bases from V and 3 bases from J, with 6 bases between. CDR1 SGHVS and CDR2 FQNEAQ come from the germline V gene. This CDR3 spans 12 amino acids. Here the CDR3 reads CASSPSTDTQYF. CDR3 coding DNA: TGTGCCAGCAGCCCGAGTACAGATACGCAGTATTTT.

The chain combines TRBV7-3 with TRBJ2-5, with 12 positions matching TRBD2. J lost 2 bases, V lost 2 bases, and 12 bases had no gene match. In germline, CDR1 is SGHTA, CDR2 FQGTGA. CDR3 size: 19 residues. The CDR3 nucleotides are TGTGCCAGCAGCTTAGACCCCCACGGACTAGCGGGAAGTCAAGAGACCCAGTACTTC. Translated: CASSLDPHGLAGSQETQYF.

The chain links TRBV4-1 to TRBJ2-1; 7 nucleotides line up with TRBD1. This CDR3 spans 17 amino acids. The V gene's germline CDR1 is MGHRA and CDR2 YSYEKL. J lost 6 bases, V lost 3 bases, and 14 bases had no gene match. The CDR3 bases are TGCGCCAGCAGCCAGGGTAAACCGGGACAGAAGGGCAATGAGCAGTTCTTC. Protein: CASSQGKPGQKGNEQFF.

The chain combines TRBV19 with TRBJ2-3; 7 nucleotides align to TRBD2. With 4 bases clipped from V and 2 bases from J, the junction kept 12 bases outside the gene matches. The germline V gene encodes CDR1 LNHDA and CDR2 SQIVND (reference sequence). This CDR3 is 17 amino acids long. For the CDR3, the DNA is TGTGCCAGTAGTAGAGACCTCTCAGCGGGATCCACAGATACGCAGTATTTT. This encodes CASSRDLSAGSTDTQYF.

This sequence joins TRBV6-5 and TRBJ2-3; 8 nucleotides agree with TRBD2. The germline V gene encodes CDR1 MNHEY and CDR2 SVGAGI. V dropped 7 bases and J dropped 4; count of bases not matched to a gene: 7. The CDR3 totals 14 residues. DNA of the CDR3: TGTGCCAGCACCGGACTAGCCGGCGCAGATACGCAGTATTTT. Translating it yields CASTGLAGADTQYF.

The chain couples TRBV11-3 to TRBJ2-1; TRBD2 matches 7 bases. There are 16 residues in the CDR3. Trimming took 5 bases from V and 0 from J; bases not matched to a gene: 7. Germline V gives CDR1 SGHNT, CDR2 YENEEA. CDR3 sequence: CASSPHGGSSYNEQFF. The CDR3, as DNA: TGTGCCAGCAGCCCCCACGGGGGGAGCTCCTACAATGAGCAGTTCTTC.

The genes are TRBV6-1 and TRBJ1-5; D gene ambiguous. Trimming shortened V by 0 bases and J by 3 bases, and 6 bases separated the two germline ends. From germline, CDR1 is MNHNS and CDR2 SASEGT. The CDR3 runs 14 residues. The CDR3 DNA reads TGTGCCAGCAGTGAAGCGGGCCTCAATCAGCCCCAGCATTTT. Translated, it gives CASSEAGLNQPQHF.